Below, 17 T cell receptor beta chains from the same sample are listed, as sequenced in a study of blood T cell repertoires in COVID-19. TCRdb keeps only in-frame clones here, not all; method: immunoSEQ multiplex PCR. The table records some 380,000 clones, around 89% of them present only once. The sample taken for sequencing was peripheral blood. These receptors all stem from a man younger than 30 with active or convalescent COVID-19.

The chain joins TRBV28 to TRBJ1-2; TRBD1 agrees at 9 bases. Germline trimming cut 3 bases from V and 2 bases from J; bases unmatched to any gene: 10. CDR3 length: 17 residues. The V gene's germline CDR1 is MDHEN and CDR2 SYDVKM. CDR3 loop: CASSFYLRDRANYGYTF. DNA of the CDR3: TGTGCCAGCAGTTTCTACCTCCGGGACAGGGCCAACTATGGCTACACCTTC.

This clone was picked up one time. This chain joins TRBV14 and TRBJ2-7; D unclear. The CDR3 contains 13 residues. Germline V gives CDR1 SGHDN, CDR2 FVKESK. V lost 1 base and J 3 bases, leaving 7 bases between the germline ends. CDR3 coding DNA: TGTGCCAGCAGCCAAGGTTCCGGCTACGAGCAGTACTTC. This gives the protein CASSQGSGYEQYF.

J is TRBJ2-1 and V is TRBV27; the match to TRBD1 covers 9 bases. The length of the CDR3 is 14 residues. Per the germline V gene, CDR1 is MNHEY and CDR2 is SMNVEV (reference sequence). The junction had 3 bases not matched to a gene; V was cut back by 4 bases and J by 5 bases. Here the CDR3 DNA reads TGTGCCAGCAGTTGGGGACAGGGACACAATGAGCAGTTCTTC. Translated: CASSWGQGHNEQFF.

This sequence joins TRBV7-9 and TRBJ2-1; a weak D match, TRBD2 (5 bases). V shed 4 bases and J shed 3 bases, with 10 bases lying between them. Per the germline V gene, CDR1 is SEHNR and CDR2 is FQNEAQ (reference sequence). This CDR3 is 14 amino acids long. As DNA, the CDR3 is TGTGCCAGCAGCTCGCGGCGGGTCTACAATGAGCAGTTCTTC. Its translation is CASSSRRVYNEQFF.

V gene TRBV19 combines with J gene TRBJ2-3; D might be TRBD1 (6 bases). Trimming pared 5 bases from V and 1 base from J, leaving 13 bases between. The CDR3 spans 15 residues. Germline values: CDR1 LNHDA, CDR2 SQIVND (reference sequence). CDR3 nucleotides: TGTGCCAGTAGTCCACAGGGTCGAGGCACAGATACGCAGTATTTT. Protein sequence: CASSPQGRGTDTQYF. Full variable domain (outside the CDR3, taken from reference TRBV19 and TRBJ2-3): DGGITQSPKYLFRKEGQNVTLSCEQNLNHDAMYWYRQDPGQGLRLIYYSQIVNDFQKGDIAEGYSVSREKKESFPLTVTSAQKNPTAFYLCASSPQGRGTDTQYFGPGTRLTVL.

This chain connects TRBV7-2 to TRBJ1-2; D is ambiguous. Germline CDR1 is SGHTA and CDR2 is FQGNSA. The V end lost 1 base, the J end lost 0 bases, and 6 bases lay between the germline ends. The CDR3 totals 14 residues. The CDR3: CASSLGAANYGYTF. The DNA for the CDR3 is TGTGCCAGCAGCTTAGGGGCAGCTAACTATGGCTACACCTTC.

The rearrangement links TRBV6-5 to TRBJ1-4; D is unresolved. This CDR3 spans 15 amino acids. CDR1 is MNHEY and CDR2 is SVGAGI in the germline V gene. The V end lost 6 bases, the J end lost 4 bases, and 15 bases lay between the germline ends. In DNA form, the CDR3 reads TGTGCCAGCAGGCCGGAGTATACAATTAATGAAAAACTGTTTTTT. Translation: CASRPEYTINEKLFF.

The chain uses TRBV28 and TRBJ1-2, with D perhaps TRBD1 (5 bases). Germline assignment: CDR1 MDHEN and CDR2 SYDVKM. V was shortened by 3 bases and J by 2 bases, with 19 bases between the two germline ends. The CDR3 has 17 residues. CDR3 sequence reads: CASSFGGGSGTNYGYTF. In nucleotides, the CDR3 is TGTGCCAGCAGTTTTGGTGGGGGGTCGGGAACGAACTATGGCTACACCTTC.

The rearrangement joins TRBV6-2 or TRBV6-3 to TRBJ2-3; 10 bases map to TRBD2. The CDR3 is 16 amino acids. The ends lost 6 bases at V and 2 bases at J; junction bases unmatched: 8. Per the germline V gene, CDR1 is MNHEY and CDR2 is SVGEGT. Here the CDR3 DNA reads TGTGCCAGCAGCTGGACTAGCGGAACCCCCACAGATACGCAGTATTTT. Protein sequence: CASSWTSGTPTDTQYF.

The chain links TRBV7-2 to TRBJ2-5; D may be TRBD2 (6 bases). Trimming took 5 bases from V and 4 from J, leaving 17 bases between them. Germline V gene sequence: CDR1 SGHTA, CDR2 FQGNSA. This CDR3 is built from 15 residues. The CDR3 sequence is CASSTRSGAGETQYF. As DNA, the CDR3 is TGTGCCAGCAGCACCCGGAGCGGAGCGGGAGAGACCCAGTACTTC.

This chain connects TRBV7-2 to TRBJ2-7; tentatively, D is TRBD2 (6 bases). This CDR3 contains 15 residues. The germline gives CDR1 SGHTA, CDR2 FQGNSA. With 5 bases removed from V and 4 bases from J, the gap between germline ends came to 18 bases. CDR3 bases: TGTGCCAGCAGCCATATAGCGGAGGAGAAGTACGAGCAGTACTTC. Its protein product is CASSHIAEEKYEQYF.

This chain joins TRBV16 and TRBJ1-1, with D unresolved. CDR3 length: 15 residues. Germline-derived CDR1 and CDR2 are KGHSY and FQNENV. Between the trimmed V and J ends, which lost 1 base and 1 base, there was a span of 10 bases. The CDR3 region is CASSQLRRENTEAFF. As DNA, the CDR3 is TGTGCCAGCAGCCAATTACGACGGGAGAACACTGAAGCTTTCTTT.

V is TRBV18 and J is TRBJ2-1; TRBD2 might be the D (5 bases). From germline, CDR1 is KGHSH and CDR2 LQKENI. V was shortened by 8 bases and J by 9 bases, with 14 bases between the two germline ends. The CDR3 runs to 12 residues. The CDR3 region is CASATRWGEQFF. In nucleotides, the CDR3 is TGTGCCAGCGCAACTAGGTGGGGTGAGCAGTTCTTC.

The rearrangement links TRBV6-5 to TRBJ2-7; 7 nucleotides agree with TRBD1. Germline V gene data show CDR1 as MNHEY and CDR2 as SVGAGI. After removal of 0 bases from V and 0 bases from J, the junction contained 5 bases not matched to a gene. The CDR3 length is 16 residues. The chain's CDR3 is CASSYSPAGGSYEQYF. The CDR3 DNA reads TGTGCCAGCAGTTACTCCCCGGCAGGGGGCTCCTACGAGCAGTACTTC.

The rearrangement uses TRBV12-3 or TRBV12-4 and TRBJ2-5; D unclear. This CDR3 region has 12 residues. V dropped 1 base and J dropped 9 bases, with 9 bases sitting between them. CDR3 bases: TGTGCCAGCAGTTTAGTCCCCACGGCCCAGTACTTC. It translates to CASSLVPTAQYF.

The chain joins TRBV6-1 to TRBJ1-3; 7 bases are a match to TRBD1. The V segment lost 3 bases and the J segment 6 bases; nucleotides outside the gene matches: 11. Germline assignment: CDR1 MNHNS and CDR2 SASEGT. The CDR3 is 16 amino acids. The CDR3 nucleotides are TGTGCCAGCAGTGATGCGGGCAGGGGGTTGGAAAACACCATATATTTT. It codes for CASSDAGRGLENTIYF.

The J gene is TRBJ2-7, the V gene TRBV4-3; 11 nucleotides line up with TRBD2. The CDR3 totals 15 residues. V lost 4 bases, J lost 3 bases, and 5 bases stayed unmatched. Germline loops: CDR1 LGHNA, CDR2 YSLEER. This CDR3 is CASSPSGLADYEQYF. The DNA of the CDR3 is TGCGCCAGCAGCCCGTCGGGACTAGCGGACTACGAGCAGTACTTC.